Listed below are T cell receptor beta chains from one sample, sequenced in a study of shared clonotypes between healthy human individuals. TCRdb keeps only in-frame clones here, not all; method: immunoSEQ multiplex PCR. The sample lists roughly 2,300,000 clones; roughly 90% were seen once. Material: naive CD4+ T cells from PBMCs. Source of these receptors: a young man in good health. Some clones in this sample may be carry-over from other donors' samples. Each CDR3 is given with its conserved first and last residue. A D gene is named only where the DNA matches it firmly. Size tells how often a clone was seen (once, few, many) or the class of an expanded clone, and some rows leave it out.

D: NA; V: TRBV11-3; size: NA; J: TRBJ1-3; DNA: TGTGCCAGCAGCATTGGCGGGGCTCCCGGAAACACCATATATTTT; CDR3: CASSIGGAPGNTIYF
D: NA; V: TRBV6-1; size: NA; J: TRBJ2-3; DNA: TGTGCCAGCAGTGAAGACTTCAGGACAGATACGCAGTATTTT; CDR3: CASSEDFRTDTQYF
D: NA; V: TRBV5-1; size: NA; J: TRBJ2-3; DNA: TGCGCCAGCAGCTTAAGCGGAGCAGATACGCAGTATTTT; CDR3: CASSLSGADTQYF
D: NA; V: TRBV28; size: few; J: TRBJ1-1; DNA: TGTGCCAGCAGTTCAGGCACTGAAGCTTTCTTT; CDR3: CASSSGTEAFF
D: NA; V: TRBV28; size: NA; J: TRBJ2-7; DNA: TGTGCCAGCAGTTTATACGGCTTCTCCTACGAGCAGTACTTC; CDR3: CASSLYGFSYEQYF
D: NA; V: TRBV6-1; size: NA; J: TRBJ2-3; DNA: TGTGCCAGCAGTGGTCGGGCTAGCAGCCGCACAGATACGCAGTATTTT; CDR3: CASSGRASSRTDTQYF
D: TRBD2; V: TRBV7-2; size: NA; J: TRBJ2-5; DNA: TGTGCCAGCAGCTTTAGCGGGAGCTTGGAGACCCAGTACTTC; CDR3: CASSFSGSLETQYF
D: NA; V: TRBV7-2; size: NA; J: TRBJ1-2; DNA: TGTGCCAGCAGCCGGGACGGTGCGGTTGTCTATGGCTACACCTTC; CDR3: CASSRDGAVVYGYTF
D: TRBD1; V: TRBV2; size: NA; J: TRBJ2-7; DNA: TGTGCCAGCAGTCGGGACAGGACCTACGAGCAGTACTTC; CDR3: CASSRDRTYEQYF
D: TRBD1; V: TRBV6-1; size: NA; J: TRBJ1-3; DNA: TGTGCCAGCAGTACTCGGACAGGGATGGACACCATATATTTT; CDR3: CASSTRTGMDTIYF
D: NA; V: TRBV28; size: few; J: TRBJ1-4; DNA: TGTGCCAGCAGTCTGGATGAAAAACTGTTTTTT; CDR3: CASSLDEKLFF
D: NA; V: TRBV6-1; size: NA; J: TRBJ2-7; DNA: TGTGCCAGCAGTGACGGGAGAGGAGTGTACGAGCAGTACTTC; CDR3: CASSDGRGVYEQYF
D: NA; V: TRBV6-5; size: once; J: TRBJ1-2; DNA: TGTGCCAGCAGATACAGGGACTATGGCTACACCTTC; CDR3: CASRYRDYGYTF
D: TRBD1; V: TRBV18; size: NA; J: TRBJ2-2; DNA: TGTGCCAGCTCCAGCCGGGACAGGGAACCCGGGGAGCTGTTTTTT; CDR3: CASSSRDREPGELFF
D: NA; V: TRBV9; size: NA; J: TRBJ2-7; DNA: TGTGCCAGCAGGGGCTACGAGCAGTACTTC; CDR3: CASRGYEQYF
D: TRBD1; V: TRBV5-5; size: NA; J: TRBJ1-2; DNA: TGTGCCAGCAGCATATCGGGACAGACAAACTATGGCTACACCTTC; CDR3: CASSISGQTNYGYTF
D: TRBD2; V: TRBV5-4; size: once; J: TRBJ2-7; DNA: TGTGCCAGCAGCGACCCGGGACTAGCGGGTTACGAGCAGTACTTC; CDR3: CASSDPGLAGYEQYF
D: TRBD2; V: TRBV7-2; size: once; J: TRBJ2-1; DNA: TGTGCCAGCAGCCAAATTCTAGCGGGAGGGAGCAATGAGCAGTTCTTC; CDR3: CASSQILAGGSNEQFF
D: NA; V: TRBV7-3; size: NA; J: TRBJ2-5; DNA: TGTGCCAGCCGGGGCCCAGGGGAAGAGACCCAGTACTTC; CDR3: CASRGPGEETQYF
D: TRBD1; V: TRBV30; size: NA; J: TRBJ1-1; DNA: TGTGCCTGGATTCAGGAGAGGACAGGGGGCGCGAACACTGAAGCTTTCTTT; CDR3: CAWIQERTGGANTEAFF
D: NA; V: TRBV5-4; size: NA; J: TRBJ2-1; DNA: TGTGCCAGCAGCTTGGACGTGACTAGTCCCAGGGGGATCTTC; CDR3: CASSLDVTSPRGIF
D: NA; V: TRBV7-9; size: NA; J: TRBJ2-2; DNA: TGTGCCAGCTCGGACAGGCGGGGCACCGGGGAGCTGTTTTTT; CDR3: CASSDRRGTGELFF
D: NA; V: TRBV7-2; size: NA; J: TRBJ2-1; DNA: TGTGCCAGCAGTCTAGTCCGGGTAGAGTACAATGAGCAGTTCTTC; CDR3: CASSLVRVEYNEQFF
D: TRBD2; V: TRBV11-2; size: NA; J: TRBJ2-3; DNA: TGTGCCAGCAGCTCTCCCGGGAGGGCCAACCTAGCCACAGATACGCAGTATTTT; CDR3: CASSSPGRANLATDTQYF
D: NA; V: TRBV5-1; size: NA; J: TRBJ2-5; DNA: TGCGCCAGCAGCTTGGTTGGCGCTAGAGGGAGTCTTCTTCAAGAGACCCAGTACTTC; CDR3: CASSLVGARGSLLQETQYF
D: NA; V: TRBV5-6; size: NA; J: TRBJ2-1; DNA: TGTGCCAGCAGCCAGACCCGGGACAACCCGCAGTTCTTC; CDR3: CASSQTRDNPQFF
D: NA; V: TRBV5-1; size: NA; J: TRBJ1-2; DNA: TGCGCCAGCAGACGGGACGTTAACGGGGACTATGGCTACACCTTC; CDR3: CASRRDVNGDYGYTF
D: TRBD1; V: TRBV7-2; size: NA; J: TRBJ1-1; DNA: TGTGCCAGCAGCTGGACAGGGGGCGGGACTGAAGCTTTCTTT; CDR3: CASSWTGGGTEAFF
D: NA; V: TRBV19; size: NA; J: TRBJ1-1; DNA: TGTGCCAGTAGTATATTTACCCAGAACACTGAAGCTTTCTTT; CDR3: CASSIFTQNTEAFF
D: TRBD2; V: TRBV7-6; size: NA; J: TRBJ2-7; DNA: TGTGCCAGCAGCTTACTGGCCCCAAACGCGGGAGGAACCTACGAGCAGTACTTC; CDR3: CASSLLAPNAGGTYEQYF
D: NA; V: TRBV5-4; size: NA; J: TRBJ2-5; DNA: TGTGCCAGCAGCTTGGGTATAATCCAAGAGACCCAGTACTTC; CDR3: CASSLGIIQETQYF
D: TRBD1; V: TRBV27; size: NA; J: TRBJ2-7; DNA: TGTGCCAGCAGTTTATGGCCAGGGGGTGGTGCCGAGCAGTACTTC; CDR3: CASSLWPGGGAEQYF
D: NA; V: TRBV14; size: NA; J: TRBJ2-7; DNA: TGTGCCAGCAGCTTTTGGGGACAAGTAGAATCCTACGAGCAGTACTTC; CDR3: CASSFWGQVESYEQYF
D: TRBD1; V: TRBV6-6; size: NA; J: TRBJ1-2; DNA: TGTGCCAGCAGTTATGCGAGGGGGCGGGAGGGCTATGGCTACACCTTC; CDR3: CASSYARGREGYGYTF
D: NA; V: TRBV27; size: once; J: TRBJ1-4; DNA: TGTGCCAGCAATAGGGCGGGAAGTGAAAAACTGTTTTTT; CDR3: CASNRAGSEKLFF
D: NA; V: TRBV13; size: NA; J: TRBJ2-5; DNA: TGTGCCAGCAGCTTAGTTAGCGTGGAGACCCAGTACTTC; CDR3: CASSLVSVETQYF
D: NA; V: TRBV7-2; size: NA; J: TRBJ1-1; DNA: TGTGCCAGCAGCTTATACCGGACCCCTGAAGCTTTCTTT; CDR3: CASSLYRTPEAFF